What follows is one TCR beta chain and its context. TCRdb independently ran MiXCR on the 5' RACE reads; one entry per CDR3 protein. The top ten hold around 23% of the sample, which has about 26,000 distinct CDR3 sequences, over 10% seen once. J was trimmed by 6 bases and V by 9 bases; bases with no gene match: 8. This CDR3 has 13 amino acids. The germline gives CDR1 ENHRY, CDR2 SYGVKD. The data were obtained in a study of spatial heterogeneity in lung cancer. Study in general: Alpha-chain sequences were consistently detected in smaller numbers than beta-chain sequences.

Time point meaning: sample taken at primary tumor resection. Without sorting, whole RNA was sequenced from tumor, nontumor lung or frozen PBMC. Approximately 70 TRACERx patients with early, untreated non-small cell lung cancer donated samples. The chain combines TRBV10-3 with TRBJ1-2; 9 positions agree with TRBD1. The source of this sequence is a female donor with early-stage non-small cell lung cancer. This specimen consisted of PBMCs, obtained at surgery. For the CDR3, the DNA is TGTGCCATACAGGGCCGGGACAGGGATGGCTACACCTTC. Its protein product is CAIQGRDRDGYTF.